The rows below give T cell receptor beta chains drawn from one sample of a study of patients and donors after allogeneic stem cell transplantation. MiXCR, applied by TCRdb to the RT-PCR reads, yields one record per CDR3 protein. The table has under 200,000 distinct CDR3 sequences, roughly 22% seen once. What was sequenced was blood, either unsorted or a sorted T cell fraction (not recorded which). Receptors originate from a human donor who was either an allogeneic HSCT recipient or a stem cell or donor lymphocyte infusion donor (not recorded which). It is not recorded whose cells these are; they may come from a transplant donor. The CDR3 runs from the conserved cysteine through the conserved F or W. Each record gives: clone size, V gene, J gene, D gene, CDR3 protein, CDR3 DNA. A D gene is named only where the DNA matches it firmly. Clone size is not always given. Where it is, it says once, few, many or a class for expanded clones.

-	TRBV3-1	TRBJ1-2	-	CASSQPYRDYGYGYTF	TGTGCCAGCAGCCAACCATACAGGGACTACGGCTATGGCTACACCTTC
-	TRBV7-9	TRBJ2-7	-	CASGWPAEQYF	TGTGCCAGCGGATGGCCCGCCGAGCAGTACTTC
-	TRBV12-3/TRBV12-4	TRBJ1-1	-	CATERRWGGKTEAFF	TGTGCCACCGAAAGGAGATGGGGGGGTAAAACTGAAGCTTTCTTT
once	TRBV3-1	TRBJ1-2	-	CASSLTGSYGYIF	TGTGCCAGCAGCCTAACCGGTTCCTATGGCTACATCTTC
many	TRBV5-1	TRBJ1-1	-	CASSWGAGNTEAFF	TGCGCCAGCAGCTGGGGGGCAGGGAACACTGAAGCTTTCTTT
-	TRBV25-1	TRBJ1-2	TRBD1	CASSDSPDRAHGYTF	TGTGCCAGCAGTGATTCTCCGGACAGGGCTCATGGCTACACCTTC
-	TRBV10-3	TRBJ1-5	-	CAISPQGARNQPQHF	TGTGCCATCAGTCCTCAAGGGGCTCGCAATCAGCCCCAGCATTTT
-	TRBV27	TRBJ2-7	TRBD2	CASRLRLAGSNEQYF	TGTGCCAGCAGACTCCGACTAGCGGGTTCAAACGAGCAGTACTTC
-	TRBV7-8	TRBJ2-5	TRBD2	CASSLTLAFLEETQYF	TGTGCCAGCAGCTTGACACTAGCGTTCCTCGAAGAGACCCAGTACTTC
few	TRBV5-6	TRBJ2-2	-	CASSSAGPGKFF	TGTGCCAGCAGCTCGGCAGGCCCTGGGAAGTTTTTT
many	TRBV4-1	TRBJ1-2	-	CASSQAANYGYTF	TGCGCCAGCAGCCAAGCCGCTAACTATGGCTACACCTTC
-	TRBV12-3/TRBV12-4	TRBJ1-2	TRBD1	CASSRDRANYGYTF	TGTGCCAGCAGCCGGGACAGAGCTAACTATGGCTACACCTTC
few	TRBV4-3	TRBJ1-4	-	CASSQQAWGEKLFF	TGCGCCAGCAGCCAACAGGCCTGGGGTGAAAAACTGTTTTTT
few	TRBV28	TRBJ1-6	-	CASSLLDVKRNSPLHF	TGTGCCAGCAGTTTACTGGACGTTAAACGTAATTCACCCCTCCACTTT
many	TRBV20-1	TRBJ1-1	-	CSASGRLNTEAFF	TGCAGTGCTAGTGGCAGACTGAACACTGAAGCTTTCTTT
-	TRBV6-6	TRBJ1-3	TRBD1	CASRTGPPVSGNTIYF	TGTGCCAGCAGGACAGGGCCTCCCGTCTCTGGAAACACCATATATTTT
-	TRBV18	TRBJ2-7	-	CASSRRGDRHSYEQYF	TGTGCCAGCTCCCGCAGGGGAGACCGCCACTCCTACGAGCAGTACTTC
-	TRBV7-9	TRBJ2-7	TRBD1	CASSFPLTGGYEQYF	TGTGCCAGCAGCTTCCCGTTGACAGGGGGCTACGAGCAGTACTTC
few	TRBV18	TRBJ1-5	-	CASSPWRAGQPQHF	TGTGCCAGCTCACCCTGGAGGGCGGGGCAGCCCCAGCATTTT
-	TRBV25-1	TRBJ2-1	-	CASSDPRNNEQFF	TGTGCCAGCAGTGACCCCAGGAACAATGAGCAGTTCTTC